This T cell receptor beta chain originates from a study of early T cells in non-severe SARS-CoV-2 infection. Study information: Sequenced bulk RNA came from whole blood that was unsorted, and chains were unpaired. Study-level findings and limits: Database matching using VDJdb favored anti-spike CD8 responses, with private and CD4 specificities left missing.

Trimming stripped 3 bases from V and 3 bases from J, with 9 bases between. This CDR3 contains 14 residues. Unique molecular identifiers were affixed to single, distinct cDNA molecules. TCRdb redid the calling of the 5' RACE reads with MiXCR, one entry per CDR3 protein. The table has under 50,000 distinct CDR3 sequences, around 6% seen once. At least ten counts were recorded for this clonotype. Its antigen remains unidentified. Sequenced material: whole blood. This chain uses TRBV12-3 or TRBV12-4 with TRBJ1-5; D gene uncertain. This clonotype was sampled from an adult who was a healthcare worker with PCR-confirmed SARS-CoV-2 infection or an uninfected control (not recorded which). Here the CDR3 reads CASSFPPPNQPQHF. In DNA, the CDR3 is TGTGCCAGCAGTTTTCCACCGCCCAATCAGCCCCAGCATTTT.